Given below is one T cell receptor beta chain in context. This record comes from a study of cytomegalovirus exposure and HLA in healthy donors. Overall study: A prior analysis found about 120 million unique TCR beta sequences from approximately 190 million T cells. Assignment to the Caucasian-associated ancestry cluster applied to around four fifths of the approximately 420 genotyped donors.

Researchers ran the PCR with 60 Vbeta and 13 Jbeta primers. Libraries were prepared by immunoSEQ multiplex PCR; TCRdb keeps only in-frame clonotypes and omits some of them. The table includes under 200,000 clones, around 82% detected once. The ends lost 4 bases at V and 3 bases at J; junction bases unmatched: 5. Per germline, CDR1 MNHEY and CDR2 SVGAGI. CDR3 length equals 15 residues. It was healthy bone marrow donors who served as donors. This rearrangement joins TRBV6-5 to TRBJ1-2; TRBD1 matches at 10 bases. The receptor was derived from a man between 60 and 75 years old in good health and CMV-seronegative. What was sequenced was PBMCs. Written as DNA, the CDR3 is TGTGCCAGCAGTTTTCCGGGACAGGGGTACTATGGCTACACCTTC. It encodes CASSFPGQGYYGYTF.